One and the same sample provided the 10 T cell receptor beta chains below, sequenced in a study of shared clonotypes between healthy human individuals. CD45RO-negative, CCR7-selected cells formed the naive CD8 fraction, which excluded terminally differentiated effector memory CD45RA+ cells. Clones were read by immunoSEQ multiplex PCR, and TCRdb kept only the in-frame ones, dropping some. The sample shows about 2.1 million clones, 85% to 95% of them seen only once. Sequencing was performed on naive CD8+ T cells from PBMCs. Receptor source: a man between 18 and 29 years old in good health. Some clones in this sample may be carry-over from other donors' samples.

The chain links TRBV4-1 to TRBJ2-1; D call uncertain. The ends were cut back, 2 bases at V and 7 bases at J, with 15 bases in the middle. Germline values: CDR1 MGHRA, CDR2 YSYEKL. The CDR3 consists of 15 residues. CDR3 DNA: TGCGCCAGCAGCCAAACCTCCTCCCCCCTGAATGAGCAGTTCTTC. Amino acid sequence: CASSQTSSPLNEQFF.

The V gene is TRBV4-2, the J gene TRBJ2-7; 10 bases align to TRBD1. The CDR3 has 16 amino acids. After removal of 5 bases from V and 4 bases from J, the junction contained 11 bases not matched to a gene. Germline assignment: CDR1 LGHNA and CDR2 YNFKEQ. The CDR3, as DNA: TGTGCCAGCAGCGCTACGCTCCGGGACAGGGGATACGAGCAGTACTTC. This gives the protein CASSATLRDRGYEQYF.

The V and J genes are TRBV15 and TRBJ2-6; D ambiguous. The CDR3 consists of 15 residues. CDR1 and CDR2 (germline): LNHNV, YYDKDF (reference sequence). V gave up 10 bases and J gave up 1 base, with 14 bases separating them. CDR3 sequence (DNA): TGTGCCATCCGGAGACGAGAATCTGGGGCCAACGTCCTGACTTTC. Its translation is CAIRRRESGANVLTF.

The chain links TRBV10-3 to TRBJ2-7; TRBD1 agrees at 7 bases. The trim removed 5 bases at V and 3 bases at J, leaving 10 bases unmatched. This CDR3 contains 15 residues. In germline, CDR1 is ENHRY, CDR2 SYGVKD. CDR3 in DNA: TGTGCCATCAGTATTCGCCGGGACAGAGACTACGAGCAGTACTTC. Protein sequence: CAISIRRDRDYEQYF.

This clone was detected once. V gene TRBV4-1 combines with J gene TRBJ2-1; the match to TRBD1 covers 11 bases. Germline CDR1 MGHRA, CDR2 YSYEKL. V was clipped by 0 bases and J by 4 bases; unmatched bases: 5. The CDR3 is 17 residues long. The CDR3 protein is CASSQDRTGGRYNEQFF. The CDR3 DNA follows: TGCGCCAGCAGCCAAGATCGGACAGGGGGCCGATACAATGAGCAGTTCTTC.

Details on this clone: Other DNA sequences of this sample code for an identical CDR3. The V and J genes are TRBV29-1 and TRBJ2-2; 9 bases are shared with TRBD1. Germline assignment: CDR1 SQVTM and CDR2 ANQGSEA. The CDR3 sequence is 13 residues long. After removal of 6 bases from V and 5 bases from J, the junction contained 4 bases not matched to a gene. The CDR3: CSVRTGDTGELFF. The CDR3 nucleotides read TGCAGCGTGCGGACAGGGGATACCGGGGAGCTGTTTTTT.

As concerns this clone: A junction end diverges from the germline sequence, so it may reflect a read error. This chain uses TRBV5-1 with TRBJ2-5; 13 positions match TRBD2. The length of the CDR3 is 16 residues. From germline, CDR1 is SGHRS and CDR2 YFSETQ. This CDR3 reads CASRLGLAGIQETQYF. The CDR3 region has the DNA TGCGCCAGCAGGTTGGGACTAGCGGGGATACAAGAGACCCAGTACTTC.

CDR3 region: CASSFQGPVSYEQYF. CDR3 nucleotide sequence: TGTGCCAGCAGTTTTCAGGGACCAGTCTCCTACGAGCAGTACTTC. The chain employs TRBV27 and TRBJ2-7; D is possibly TRBD1 or TRBD2 (5 bases each). This CDR3 comprises 15 residues. Trimming took 3 bases from V and 0 from J, leaving 12 bases between them. Germline lookup yields CDR1 MNHEY and CDR2 SMNVEV (reference sequence).

The rearrangement links TRBV4-1 to TRBJ2-5; perhaps D is TRBD1 or TRBD2 (6 bases each). V lost 3 bases and J lost 2, with 13 bases in between. In germline, CDR1 is MGHRA, CDR2 YSYEKL. CDR3 size: 15 residues. CDR3 sequence (DNA): TGCGCCAGCAGCCACGGGAGCCAGGGGCAAGAGACCCAGTACTTC. Amino acids: CASSHGSQGQETQYF.

The chain links TRBV5-4 to TRBJ2-2; 8 bases match TRBD2. The CDR3 runs 15 residues. Germline-derived CDR1 and CDR2 are SGHNT and YYREEE (reference sequence). V was clipped by 7 bases and J by 3 bases; unmatched bases: 8. The CDR3 reads CASRRGGRYTGELFF. The DNA for the CDR3 is TGTGCCAGCCGACGGGGGGGGCGTTACACCGGGGAGCTGTTTTTT.